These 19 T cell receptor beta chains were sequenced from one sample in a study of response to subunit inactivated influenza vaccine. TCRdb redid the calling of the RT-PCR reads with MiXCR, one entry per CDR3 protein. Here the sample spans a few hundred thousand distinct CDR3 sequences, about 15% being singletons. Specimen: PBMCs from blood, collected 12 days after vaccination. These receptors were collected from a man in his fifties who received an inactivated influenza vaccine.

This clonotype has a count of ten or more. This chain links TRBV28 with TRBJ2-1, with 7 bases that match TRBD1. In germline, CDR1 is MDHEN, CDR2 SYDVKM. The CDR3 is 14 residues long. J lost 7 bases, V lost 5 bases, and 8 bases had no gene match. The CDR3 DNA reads TGTGCCAGCAGTCTCCTAACAGGGGAAAATGAGCAGTTCTTC. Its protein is CASSLLTGENEQFF.

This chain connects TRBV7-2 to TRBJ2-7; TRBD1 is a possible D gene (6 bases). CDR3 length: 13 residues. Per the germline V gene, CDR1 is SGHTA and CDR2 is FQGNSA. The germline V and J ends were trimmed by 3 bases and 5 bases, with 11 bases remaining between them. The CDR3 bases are TGTGCCAGCAGCTTTGGGGGCTACAACGAGCAGTACTTC. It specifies CASSFGGYNEQYF.

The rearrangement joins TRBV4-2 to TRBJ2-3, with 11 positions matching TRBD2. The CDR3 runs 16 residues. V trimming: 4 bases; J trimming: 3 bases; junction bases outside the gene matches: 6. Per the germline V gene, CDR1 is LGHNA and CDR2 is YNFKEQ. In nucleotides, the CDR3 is TGTGCCAGCAGCCTATTAGCGGGGGGGGAGACAGATACGCAGTATTTT. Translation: CASSLLAGGETDTQYF.

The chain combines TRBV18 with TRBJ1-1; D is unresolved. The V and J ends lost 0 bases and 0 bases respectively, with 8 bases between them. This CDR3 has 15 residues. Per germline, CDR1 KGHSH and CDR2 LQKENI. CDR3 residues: CASSPPTRMNTEAFF. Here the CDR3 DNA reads TGTGCCAGCTCACCACCGACCAGGATGAACACTGAAGCTTTCTTT.

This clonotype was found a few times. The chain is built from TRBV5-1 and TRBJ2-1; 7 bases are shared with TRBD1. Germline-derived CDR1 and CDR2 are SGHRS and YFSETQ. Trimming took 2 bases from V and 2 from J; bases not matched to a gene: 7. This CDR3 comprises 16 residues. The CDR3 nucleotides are TGCGCCAGCAGCTTCCAGGGGGTCATGGCCTACAATGAGCAGTTCTTC. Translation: CASSFQGVMAYNEQFF.

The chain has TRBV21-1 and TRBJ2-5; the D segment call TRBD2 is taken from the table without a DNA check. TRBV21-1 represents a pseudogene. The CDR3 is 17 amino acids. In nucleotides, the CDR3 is TGTGCCAGCAGCAAAAAGATGGAGGGCACTCCGGGGGAGACCCAGTACTTC. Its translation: CASSKKMEGTPGETQYF.

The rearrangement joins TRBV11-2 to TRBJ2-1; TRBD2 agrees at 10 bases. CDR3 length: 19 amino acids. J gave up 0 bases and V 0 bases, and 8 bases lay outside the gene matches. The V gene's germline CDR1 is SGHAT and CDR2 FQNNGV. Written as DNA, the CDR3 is TGTGCCAGCAGCTTAGATGAACTAGCGGGATCGAGCTCCTACAATGAGCAGTTCTTC. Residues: CASSLDELAGSSSYNEQFF.

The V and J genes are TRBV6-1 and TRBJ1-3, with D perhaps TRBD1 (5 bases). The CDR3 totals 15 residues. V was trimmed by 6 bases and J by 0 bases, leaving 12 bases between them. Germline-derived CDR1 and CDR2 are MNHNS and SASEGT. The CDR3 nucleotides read TGTGCCAGCAGCCAACCGGGGACCTCTGGAAACACCATATATTTT. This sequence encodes CASSQPGTSGNTIYF.

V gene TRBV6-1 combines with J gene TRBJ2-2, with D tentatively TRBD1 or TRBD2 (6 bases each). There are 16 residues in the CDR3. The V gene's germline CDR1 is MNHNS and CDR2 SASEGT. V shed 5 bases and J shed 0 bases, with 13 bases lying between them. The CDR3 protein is CASSQLGGANTGELFF. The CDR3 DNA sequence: TGTGCCAGCAGTCAACTGGGGGGCGCGAACACCGGGGAGCTGTTTTTT.

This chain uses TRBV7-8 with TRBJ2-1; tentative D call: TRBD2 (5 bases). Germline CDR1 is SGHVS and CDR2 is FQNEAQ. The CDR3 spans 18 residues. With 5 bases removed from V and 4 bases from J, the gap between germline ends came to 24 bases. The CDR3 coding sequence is TGTGCCAGCAGCCCCCCCGGCAAAGGCCCAACGGGGTACAATGAGCAGTTCTTC. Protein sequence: CASSPPGKGPTGYNEQFF.

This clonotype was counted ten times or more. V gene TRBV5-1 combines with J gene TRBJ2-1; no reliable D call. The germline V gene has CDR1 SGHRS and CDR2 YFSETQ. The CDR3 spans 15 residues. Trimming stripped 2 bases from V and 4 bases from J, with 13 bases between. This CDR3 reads CASSFTADFYNEQFF. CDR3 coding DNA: TGCGCCAGCAGCTTCACGGCTGATTTTTACAATGAGCAGTTCTTC.

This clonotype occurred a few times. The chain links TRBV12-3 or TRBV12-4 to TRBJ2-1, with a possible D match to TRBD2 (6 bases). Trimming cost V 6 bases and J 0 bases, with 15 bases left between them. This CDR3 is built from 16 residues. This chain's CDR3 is CASRLERVSSYNEQFF. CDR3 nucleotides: TGTGCCAGCAGACTAGAGCGGGTCAGCTCCTACAATGAGCAGTTCTTC.

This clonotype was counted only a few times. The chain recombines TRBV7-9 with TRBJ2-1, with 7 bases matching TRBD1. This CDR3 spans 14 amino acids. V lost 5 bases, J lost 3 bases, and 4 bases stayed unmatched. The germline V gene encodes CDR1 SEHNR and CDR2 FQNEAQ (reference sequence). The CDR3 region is CASSRTGFYNEQFF. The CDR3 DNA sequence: TGTGCCAGCAGCCGGACAGGATTCTACAATGAGCAGTTCTTC.

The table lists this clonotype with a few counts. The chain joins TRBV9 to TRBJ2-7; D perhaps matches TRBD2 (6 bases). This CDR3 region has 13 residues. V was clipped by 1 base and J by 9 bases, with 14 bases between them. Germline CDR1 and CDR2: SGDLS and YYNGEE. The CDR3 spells CASSVWGDERQYF. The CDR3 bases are TGTGCCAGCAGCGTATGGGGGGACGAGAGGCAGTACTTC.

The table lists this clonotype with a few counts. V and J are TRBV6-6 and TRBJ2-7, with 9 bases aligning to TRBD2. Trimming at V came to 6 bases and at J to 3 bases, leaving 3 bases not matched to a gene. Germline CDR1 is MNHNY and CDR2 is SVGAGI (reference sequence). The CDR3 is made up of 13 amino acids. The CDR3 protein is CASRKREDYEQYF. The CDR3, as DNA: TGTGCCAGCAGAAAGCGGGAGGACTACGAGCAGTACTTC.

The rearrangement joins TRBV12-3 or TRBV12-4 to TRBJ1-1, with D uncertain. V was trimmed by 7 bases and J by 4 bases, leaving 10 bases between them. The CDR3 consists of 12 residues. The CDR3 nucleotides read TGTGCCAGCACGGATGAAAGCACTGAAGCTTTCTTT. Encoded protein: CASTDESTEAFF.

The CDR3 DNA sequence: TGCGCCAGCAGCCAAGATTTGCGGGGACTGAACACCGGGGAGCTGTTTTTT. Translation gives CASSQDLRGLNTGELFF. This rearrangement joins TRBV4-1 to TRBJ2-2; D is possibly TRBD2 (6 bases). CDR3 size: 17 residues. Trimming took 0 bases from V and 1 from J, leaving 12 bases between them. Germline V gene data show CDR1 as MGHRA and CDR2 as YSYEKL.

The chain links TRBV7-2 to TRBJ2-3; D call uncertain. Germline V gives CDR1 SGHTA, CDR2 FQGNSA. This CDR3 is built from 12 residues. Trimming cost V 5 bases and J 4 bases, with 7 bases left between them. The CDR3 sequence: CASSQIADTQYF. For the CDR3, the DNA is TGTGCCAGCAGCCAAATTGCAGATACGCAGTATTTT.

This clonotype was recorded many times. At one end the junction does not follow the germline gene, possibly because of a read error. The CDR3 reads CASSFSSGYEQYF. The CDR3 DNA follows: TGCGCCAGCAGCTTTTCGAGCGGTTACGAGCAGTACTTC. V and J are TRBV12-3 or TRBV12-4 and TRBJ2-7, with a tentative D call TRBD2 (5 bases). This CDR3 is built from 13 residues.